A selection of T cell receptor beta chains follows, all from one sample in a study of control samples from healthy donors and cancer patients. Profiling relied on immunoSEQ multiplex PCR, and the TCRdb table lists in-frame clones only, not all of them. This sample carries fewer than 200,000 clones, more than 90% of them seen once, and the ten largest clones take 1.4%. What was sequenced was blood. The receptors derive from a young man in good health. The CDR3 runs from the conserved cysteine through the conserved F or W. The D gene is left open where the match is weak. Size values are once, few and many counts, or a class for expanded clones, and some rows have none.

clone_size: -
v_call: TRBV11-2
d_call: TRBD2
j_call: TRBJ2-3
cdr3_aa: CASSLGTRAPDTQYF
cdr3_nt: TGTGCCAGCAGCTTAGGGACTAGGGCCCCAGATACGCAGTATTTT

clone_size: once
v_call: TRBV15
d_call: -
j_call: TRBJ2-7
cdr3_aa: CATSRDRVRTYEQYF
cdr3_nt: TGTGCCACCAGCAGAGATCGGGTCCGAACCTACGAGCAGTACTTC

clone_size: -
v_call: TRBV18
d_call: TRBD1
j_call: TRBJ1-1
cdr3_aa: CASSPPRGSNTEAFF
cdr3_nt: TGTGCCAGCTCACCGCCCAGGGGGAGTAACACTGAAGCTTTCTTT

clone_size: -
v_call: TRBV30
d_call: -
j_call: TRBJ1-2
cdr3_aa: CAWSVRGRSYGYTF
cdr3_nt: TGTGCCTGGAGTGTACGAGGCAGGTCCTATGGCTACACCTTC

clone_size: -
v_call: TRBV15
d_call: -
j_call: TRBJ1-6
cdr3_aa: CATSRDRGGYSPLHF
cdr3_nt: TGTGCCACCAGCAGAGATAGGGGGGGATATTCACCCCTCCACTTT

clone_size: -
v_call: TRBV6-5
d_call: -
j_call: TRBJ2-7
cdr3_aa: CASRQSSSSYEQYF
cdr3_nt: TGTGCCAGCAGGCAGTCGTCGAGCTCCTACGAGCAGTACTTC

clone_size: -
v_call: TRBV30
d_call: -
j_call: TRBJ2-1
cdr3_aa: CAWSVQREQFF
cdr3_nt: TGTGCCTGGAGTGTACAGAGGGAGCAGTTCTTC

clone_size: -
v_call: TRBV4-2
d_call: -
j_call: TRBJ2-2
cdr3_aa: CASSQELDPGELFF
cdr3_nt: TGTGCCAGCAGCCAAGAATTAGACCCCGGGGAGCTGTTTTTT

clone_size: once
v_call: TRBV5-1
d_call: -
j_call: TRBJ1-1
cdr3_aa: CASSLDPGDTEAFF
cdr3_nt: TGCGCCAGCAGCTTGGACCCGGGGGACACTGAAGCTTTCTTT

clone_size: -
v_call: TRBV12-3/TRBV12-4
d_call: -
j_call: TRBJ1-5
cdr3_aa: CASRRKGPQHF
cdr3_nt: TGTGCCAGCAGACGAAAGGGGCCCCAGCATTTT

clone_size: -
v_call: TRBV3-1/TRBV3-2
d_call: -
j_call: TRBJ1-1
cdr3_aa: CASSFSNQGPYTEAFF
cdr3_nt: TGTGCCAGCAGCTTCTCGAACCAGGGGCCATATACTGAAGCTTTCTTT

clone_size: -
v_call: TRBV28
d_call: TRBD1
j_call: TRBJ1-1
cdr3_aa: CASSLRDRAFRAFF
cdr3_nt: TGTGCCAGCAGCCTCCGGGACAGGGCTTTCAGGGCTTTCTTT

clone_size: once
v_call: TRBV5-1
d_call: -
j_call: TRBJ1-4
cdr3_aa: CASSLESRDGEKLFF
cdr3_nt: TGCGCCAGCAGCTTGGAGAGCAGGGACGGTGAAAAACTGTTTTTT

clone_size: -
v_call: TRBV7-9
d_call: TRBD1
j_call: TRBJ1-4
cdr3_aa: CASSPGTGTEKLFF
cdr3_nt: TGTGCCAGCAGCCCCGGGACAGGGACTGAAAAACTGTTTTTT

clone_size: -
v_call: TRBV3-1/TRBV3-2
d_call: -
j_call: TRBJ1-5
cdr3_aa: CASSTGQLNQPQHF
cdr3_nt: TGTGCCAGCAGCACGGGACAACTCAATCAGCCCCAGCATTTT

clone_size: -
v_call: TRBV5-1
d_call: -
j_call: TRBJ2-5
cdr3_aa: CASSLYTGAETQYF
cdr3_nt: TGCGCCAGCAGCTTGTACACGGGAGCAGAGACCCAGTACTTC

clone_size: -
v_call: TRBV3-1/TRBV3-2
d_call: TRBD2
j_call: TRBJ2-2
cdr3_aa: CASSPGLAGGAGELFF
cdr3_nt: TGTGCCAGCAGCCCGGGACTAGCGGGAGGGGCCGGGGAGCTGTTTTTT

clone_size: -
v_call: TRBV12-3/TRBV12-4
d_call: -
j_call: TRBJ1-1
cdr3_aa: CASTSWGGEAFF
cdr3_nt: TGTGCCAGCACTTCGTGGGGGGGAGAAGCTTTCTTT

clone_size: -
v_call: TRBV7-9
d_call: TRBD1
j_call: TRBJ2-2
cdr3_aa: CATKAWGQGPNTGELFF
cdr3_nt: TGTGCCACCAAGGCATGGGGACAGGGACCGAACACCGGGGAGCTGTTTTTT

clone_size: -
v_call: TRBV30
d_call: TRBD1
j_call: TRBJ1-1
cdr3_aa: CAWSDQTGGNTEAFF
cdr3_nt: TGTGCCTGGAGTGATCAGACAGGGGGCAACACTGAAGCTTTCTTT

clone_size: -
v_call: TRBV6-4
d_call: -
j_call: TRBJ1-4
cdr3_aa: CASTGLEHNEKLFF
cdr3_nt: TGTGCCAGCACGGGGTTGGAACATAATGAAAAACTGTTTTTT

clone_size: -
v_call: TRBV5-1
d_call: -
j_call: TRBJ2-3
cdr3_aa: CASSLVQAFDTQYF
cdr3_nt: TGCGCCAGCAGCTTGGTACAGGCCTTTGATACGCAGTATTTT

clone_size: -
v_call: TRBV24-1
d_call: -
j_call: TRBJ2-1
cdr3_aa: CATRQYNEQFF
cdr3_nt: TGTGCCACCAGACAGTACAATGAGCAGTTCTTC

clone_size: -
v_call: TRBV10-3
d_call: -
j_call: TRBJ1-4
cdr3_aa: CAIANPNEKLFF
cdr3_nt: TGTGCCATCGCTAACCCTAATGAAAAACTGTTTTTT

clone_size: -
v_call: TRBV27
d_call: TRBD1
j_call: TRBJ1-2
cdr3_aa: CASSWDRGYGYTF
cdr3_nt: TGTGCCAGCAGTTGGGACAGGGGGTATGGCTACACCTTC

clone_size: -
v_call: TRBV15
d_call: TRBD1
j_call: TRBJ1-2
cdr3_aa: CATSSPGQGAYGYTF
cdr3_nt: TGTGCCACCAGCAGCCCCGGACAGGGGGCCTATGGCTACACCTTC

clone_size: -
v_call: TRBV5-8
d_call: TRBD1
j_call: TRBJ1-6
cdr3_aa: CASSLRQGVGSPLHF
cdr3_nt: TGTGCCAGCAGCTTGCGACAGGGGGTCGGTTCACCCCTCCACTTT

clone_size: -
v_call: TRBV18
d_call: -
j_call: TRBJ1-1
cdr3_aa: CASSPRGGTEAFF
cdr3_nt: TGTGCCAGCTCACCCCGTGGGGGCACTGAAGCTTTCTTT

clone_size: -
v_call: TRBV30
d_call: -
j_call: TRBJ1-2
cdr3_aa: CAWDSYTTNYGYTF
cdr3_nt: TGTGCCTGGGACTCATACACGACAAACTATGGCTACACCTTC